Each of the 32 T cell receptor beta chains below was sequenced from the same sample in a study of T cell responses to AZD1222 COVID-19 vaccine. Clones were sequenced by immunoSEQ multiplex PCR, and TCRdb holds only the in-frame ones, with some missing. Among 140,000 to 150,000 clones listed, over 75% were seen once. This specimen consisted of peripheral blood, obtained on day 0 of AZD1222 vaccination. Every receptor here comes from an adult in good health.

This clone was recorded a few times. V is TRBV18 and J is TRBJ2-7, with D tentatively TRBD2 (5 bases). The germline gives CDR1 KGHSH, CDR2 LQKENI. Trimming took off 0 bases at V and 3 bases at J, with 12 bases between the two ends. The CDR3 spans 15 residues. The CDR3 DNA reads TGTGCCAGCTCACCACCGGGCGGGTGGTACTACGAGCAGTACTTC. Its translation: CASSPPGGWYYEQYF.

The CDR3 spells CAISGLAGDEQFF. The CDR3 DNA is TGTGCCATCTCGGGACTAGCGGGGGATGAGCAGTTCTTC. V and J are TRBV10-3 and TRBJ2-1; 14 nucleotides match TRBD2. The CDR3 sequence is 13 residues long. Looked up from germline, CDR1 is ENHRY and CDR2 is SYGVKD. V lost 8 bases and J lost 8; bases outside the gene matches: 2.

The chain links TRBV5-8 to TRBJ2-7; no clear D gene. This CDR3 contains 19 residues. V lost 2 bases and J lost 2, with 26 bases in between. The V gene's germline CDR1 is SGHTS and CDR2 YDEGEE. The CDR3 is CASSFPRRVTWPSAYEQYF. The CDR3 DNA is TGTGCCAGCAGCTTCCCCCGACGCGTTACCTGGCCCTCAGCCTACGAGCAGTACTTC.

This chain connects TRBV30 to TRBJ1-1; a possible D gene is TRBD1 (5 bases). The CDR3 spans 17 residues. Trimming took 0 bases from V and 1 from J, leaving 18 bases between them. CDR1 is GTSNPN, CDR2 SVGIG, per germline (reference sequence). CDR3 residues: CAWSVRSFRTTNTEAFF. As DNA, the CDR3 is TGTGCCTGGAGTGTACGCTCGTTTCGGACAACGAACACTGAAGCTTTCTTT.

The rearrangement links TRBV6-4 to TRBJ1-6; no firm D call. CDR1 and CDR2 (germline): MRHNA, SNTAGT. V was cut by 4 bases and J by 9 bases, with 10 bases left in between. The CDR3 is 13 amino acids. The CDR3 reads CASSALVTSPLHF. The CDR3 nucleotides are TGTGCCAGCAGTGCGCTCGTCACTTCACCCCTCCACTTT.

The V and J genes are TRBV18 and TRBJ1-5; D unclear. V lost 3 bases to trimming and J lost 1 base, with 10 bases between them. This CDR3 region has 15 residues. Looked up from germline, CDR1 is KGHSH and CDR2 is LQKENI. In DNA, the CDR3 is TGTGCCAGCTCACCTGACCCGGGGAGCAATCAGCCCCAGCATTTT. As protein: CASSPDPGSNQPQHF. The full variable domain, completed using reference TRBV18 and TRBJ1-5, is NAGVMQNPRHLVRRRGQEARLRCSPMKGHSHVYWYRQLPEEGLKFMVYLQKENIIDESGMPKERFSAEFPKEGPSILRIQQVVRGDSAAYFCASSPDPGSNQPQHFGDGTRLSIL.

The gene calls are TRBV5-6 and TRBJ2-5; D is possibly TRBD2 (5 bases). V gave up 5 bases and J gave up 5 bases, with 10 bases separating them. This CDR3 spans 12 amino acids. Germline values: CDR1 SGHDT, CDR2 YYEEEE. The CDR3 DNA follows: TGTGCCAGCAGGAGGGCTCCGGAGACCCAGTACTTC. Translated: CASRRAPETQYF.

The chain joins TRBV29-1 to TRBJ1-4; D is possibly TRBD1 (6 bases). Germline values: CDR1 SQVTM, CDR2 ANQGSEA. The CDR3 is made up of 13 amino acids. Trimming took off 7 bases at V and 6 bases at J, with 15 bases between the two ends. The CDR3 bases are TGCAGCGGTCGGGGGCTAAGATATGAAAAACTGTTTTTT. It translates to CSGRGLRYEKLFF.

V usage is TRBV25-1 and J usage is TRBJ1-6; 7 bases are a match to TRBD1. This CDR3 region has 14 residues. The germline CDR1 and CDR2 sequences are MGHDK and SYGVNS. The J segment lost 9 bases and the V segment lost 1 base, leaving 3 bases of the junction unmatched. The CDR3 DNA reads TGTGCCAGCAGTGAATGGCAGGGGGGTTCACCCCTCCACTTT. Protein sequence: CASSEWQGGSPLHF.

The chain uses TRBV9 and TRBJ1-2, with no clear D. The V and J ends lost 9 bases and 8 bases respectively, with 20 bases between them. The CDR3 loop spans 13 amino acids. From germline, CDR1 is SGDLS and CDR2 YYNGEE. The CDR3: CATLVWSPDGYTF. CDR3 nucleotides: TGTGCCACCCTCGTATGGTCCCCGGACGGCTACACCTTC.

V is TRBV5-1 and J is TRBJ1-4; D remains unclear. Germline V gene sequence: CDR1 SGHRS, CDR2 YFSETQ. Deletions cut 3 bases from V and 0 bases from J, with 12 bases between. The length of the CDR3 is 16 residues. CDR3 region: CASSSGGVATNEKLFF. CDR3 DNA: TGCGCCAGCAGCTCCGGTGGGGTTGCAACTAATGAAAAACTGTTTTTT. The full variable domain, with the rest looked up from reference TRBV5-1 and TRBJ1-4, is KAGVTQTPRYLIKTRGQQVTLSCSPISGHRSVSWYQQTPGQGLQFLFEYFSETQRNKGNFPGRFSGRQFSNSRSEMNVSTLELGDSALYLCASSSGGVATNEKLFFGSGTQLSVL.

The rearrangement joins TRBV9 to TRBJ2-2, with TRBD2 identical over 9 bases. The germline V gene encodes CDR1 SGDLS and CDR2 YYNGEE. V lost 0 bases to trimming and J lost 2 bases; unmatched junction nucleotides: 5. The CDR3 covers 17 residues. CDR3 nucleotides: TGTGCCAGCAGCGTAGTTCTAGCGGGACCAAACACCGGGGAGCTGTTTTTT. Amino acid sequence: CASSVVLAGPNTGELFF.

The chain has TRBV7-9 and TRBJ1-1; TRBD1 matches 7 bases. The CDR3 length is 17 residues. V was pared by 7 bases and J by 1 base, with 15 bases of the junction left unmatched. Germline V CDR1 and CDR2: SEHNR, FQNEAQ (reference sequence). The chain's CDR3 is CASTQGGRWRGNTEAFF. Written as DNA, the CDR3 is TGTGCCAGCACCCAGGGGGGGCGGTGGAGGGGGAACACTGAAGCTTTCTTT.

The CDR3 bases are TGTGCCAGCAGCTTAGCGCGAGGGTCTGGGGCCAACGTCCTGACTTTC. Its translation: CASSLARGSGANVLTF. The chain carries TRBV7-8 and TRBJ2-6, with D maybe TRBD2 (5 bases). The germline V gene encodes CDR1 SGHVS and CDR2 FQNEAQ. The CDR3 has 16 amino acids. V lost 0 bases to trimming and J lost 1 base, with 7 bases between them.

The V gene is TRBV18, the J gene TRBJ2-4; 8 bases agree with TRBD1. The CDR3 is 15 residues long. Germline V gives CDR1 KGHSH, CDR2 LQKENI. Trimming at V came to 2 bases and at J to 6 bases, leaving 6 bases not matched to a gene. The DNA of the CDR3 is TGTGCCAGCTCACCAGGGACAGGCTGGGGAAACATTCAGTACTTC. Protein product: CASSPGTGWGNIQYF.

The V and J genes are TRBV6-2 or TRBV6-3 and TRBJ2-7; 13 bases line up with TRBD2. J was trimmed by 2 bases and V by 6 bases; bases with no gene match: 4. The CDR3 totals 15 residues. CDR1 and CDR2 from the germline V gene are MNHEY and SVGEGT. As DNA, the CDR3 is TGTGCCAGCAGCTCCGGGACTAGCGGGACCTACGAGCAGTACTTC. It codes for CASSSGTSGTYEQYF.

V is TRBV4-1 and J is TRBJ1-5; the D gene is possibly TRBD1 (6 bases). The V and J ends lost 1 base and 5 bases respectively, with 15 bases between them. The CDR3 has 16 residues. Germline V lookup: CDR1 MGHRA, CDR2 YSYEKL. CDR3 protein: CASSQGSGTLDQPQHF. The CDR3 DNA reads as TGCGCCAGCAGCCAAGGTAGTGGGACATTGGATCAGCCCCAGCATTTT.

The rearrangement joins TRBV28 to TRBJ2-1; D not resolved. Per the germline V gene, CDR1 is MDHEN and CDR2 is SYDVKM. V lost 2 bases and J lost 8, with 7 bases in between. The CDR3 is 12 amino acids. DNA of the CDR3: TGTGCCAGCAGTTTACTCGAGGATGAGCAGTTCTTC. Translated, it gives CASSLLEDEQFF.

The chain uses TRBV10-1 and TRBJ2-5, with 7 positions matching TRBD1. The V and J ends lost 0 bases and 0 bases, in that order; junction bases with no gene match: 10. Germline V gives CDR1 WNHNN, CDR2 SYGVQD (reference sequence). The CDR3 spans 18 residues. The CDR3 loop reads CASSESLTGPPYQETQYF. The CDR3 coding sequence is TGCGCCAGCAGTGAGTCCCTGACAGGGCCACCGTACCAAGAGACCCAGTACTTC.

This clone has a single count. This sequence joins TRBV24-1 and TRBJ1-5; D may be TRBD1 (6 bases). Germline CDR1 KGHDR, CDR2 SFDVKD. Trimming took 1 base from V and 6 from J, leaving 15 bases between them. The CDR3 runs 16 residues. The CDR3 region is CATSDFKGGIGQPQHF. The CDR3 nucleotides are TGTGCCACCAGTGATTTTAAGGGGGGAATCGGTCAGCCCCAGCATTTT.

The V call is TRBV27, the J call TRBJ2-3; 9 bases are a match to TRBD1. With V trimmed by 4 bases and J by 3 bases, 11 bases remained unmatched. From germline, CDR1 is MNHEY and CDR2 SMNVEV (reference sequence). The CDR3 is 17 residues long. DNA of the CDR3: TGTGCCAGCAGTTCATCCCACAGGGGGCGTCGAACAGATACGCAGTATTTT. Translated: CASSSSHRGRRTDTQYF.

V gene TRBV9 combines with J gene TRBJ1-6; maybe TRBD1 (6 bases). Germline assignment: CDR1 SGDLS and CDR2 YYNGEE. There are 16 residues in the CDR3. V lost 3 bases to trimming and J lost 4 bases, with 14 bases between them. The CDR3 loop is CASSAPRDKYNSPLHF. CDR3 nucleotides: TGTGCCAGCAGCGCCCCCCGGGACAAGTATAATTCACCCCTCCACTTT.

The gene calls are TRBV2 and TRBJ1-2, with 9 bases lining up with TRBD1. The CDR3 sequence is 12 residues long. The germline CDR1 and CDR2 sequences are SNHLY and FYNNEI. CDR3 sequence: CGTGGGNYGYTF. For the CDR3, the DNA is TGTGGAACAGGGGGCGGTAACTATGGCTACACCTTC.

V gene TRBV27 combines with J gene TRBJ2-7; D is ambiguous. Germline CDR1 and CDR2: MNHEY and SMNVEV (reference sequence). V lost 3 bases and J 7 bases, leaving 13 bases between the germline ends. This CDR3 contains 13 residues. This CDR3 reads CASSLYSPKEQYF. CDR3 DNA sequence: TGTGCCAGCAGTTTGTACAGCCCTAAGGAGCAGTACTTC.

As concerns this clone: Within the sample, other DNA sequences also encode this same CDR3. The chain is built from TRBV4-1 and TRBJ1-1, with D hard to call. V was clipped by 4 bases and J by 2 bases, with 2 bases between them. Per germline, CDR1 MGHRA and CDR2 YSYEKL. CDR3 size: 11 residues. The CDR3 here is CASSLNTEAFF. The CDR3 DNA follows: TGCGCCAGCAGCCTCAACACTGAAGCTTTCTTT.

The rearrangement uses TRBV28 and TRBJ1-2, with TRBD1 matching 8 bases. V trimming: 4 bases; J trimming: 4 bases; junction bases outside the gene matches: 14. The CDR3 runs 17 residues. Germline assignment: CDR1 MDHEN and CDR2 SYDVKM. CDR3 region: CASSSTGTGGDFYGYTF. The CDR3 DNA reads TGTGCCAGCAGTTCCACCGGGACAGGAGGTGACTTCTATGGCTACACCTTC.

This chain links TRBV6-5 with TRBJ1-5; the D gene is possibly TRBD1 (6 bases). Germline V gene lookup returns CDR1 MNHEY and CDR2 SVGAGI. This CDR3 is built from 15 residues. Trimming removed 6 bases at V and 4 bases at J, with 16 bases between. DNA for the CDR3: TGTGCCAGCAGACCACAAGGACAGTCAAATCAGCCCCAGCATTTT. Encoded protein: CASRPQGQSNQPQHF.

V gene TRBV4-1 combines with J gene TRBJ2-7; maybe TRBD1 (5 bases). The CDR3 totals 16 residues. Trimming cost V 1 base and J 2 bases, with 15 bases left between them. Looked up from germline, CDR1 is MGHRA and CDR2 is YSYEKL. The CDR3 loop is CASSQVFRGPAYEQYF. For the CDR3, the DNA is TGCGCCAGCAGCCAAGTGTTTAGGGGCCCCGCCTACGAGCAGTACTTC.

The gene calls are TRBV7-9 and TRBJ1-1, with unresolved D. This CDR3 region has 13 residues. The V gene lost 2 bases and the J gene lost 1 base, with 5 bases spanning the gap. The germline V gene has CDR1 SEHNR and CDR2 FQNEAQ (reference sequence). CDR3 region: CASSLSRNTEAFF. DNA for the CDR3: TGTGCCAGCAGCTTAAGCCGGAACACTGAAGCTTTCTTT.

The chain's CDR3 is CASSSPGTGIYEQYF. The CDR3 bases are TGTGCCAGCAGTTCCCCTGGGACAGGAATCTACGAGCAGTACTTC. The gene calls are TRBV25-1 and TRBJ2-7; 8 bases are shared with TRBD1. J gave up 3 bases and V 5 bases, and 9 bases lay outside the gene matches. This CDR3 comprises 15 residues. Germline-derived CDR1 and CDR2 are MGHDK and SYGVNS.

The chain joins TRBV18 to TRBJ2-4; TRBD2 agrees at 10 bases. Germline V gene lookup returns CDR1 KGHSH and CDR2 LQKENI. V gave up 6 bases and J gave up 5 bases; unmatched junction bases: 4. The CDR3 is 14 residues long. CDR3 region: CASSLAGAENIQYF. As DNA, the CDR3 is TGTGCCAGCTCCCTAGCGGGGGCCGAAAACATTCAGTACTTC.

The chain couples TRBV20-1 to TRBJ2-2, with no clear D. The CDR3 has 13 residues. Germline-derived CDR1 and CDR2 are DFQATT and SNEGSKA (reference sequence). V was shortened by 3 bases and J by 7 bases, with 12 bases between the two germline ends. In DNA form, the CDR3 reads TGCAGTGCTAGTCCCAGCGTTGACGGGGAGCTGTTTTTT. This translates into CSASPSVDGELFF.